This entry features one T cell receptor (beta chain) sequence. Its antigen is still unknown. Trimming stripped 4 bases from V and 6 bases from J, with 21 bases between. Per the germline V gene, CDR1 is SQVTM and CDR2 is ANQGSEA. This CDR3 is 15 amino acids long. PCR amplification relied on 60 Vbeta primers (plus 13 Jbeta primers). Repertoires were generated with immunoSEQ multiplex PCR, while TCRdb's copy carries only in-frame clones and drops some. The sample lists over 200,000 clones; more than 65% were seen once. This sample was taken from a study of cytomegalovirus exposure and HLA in healthy donors. Whole-study results and caveats: In all likelihood, a cluster of highly shared sequence variants was a sequencing artifact.

The V gene is TRBV29-1, the J gene TRBJ1-2; D uncertain. The source of this sequence is a woman aged 30 to 39 in good health and CMV-seronegative. What was sequenced was PBMCs. In nucleotides, the CDR3 is TGCAGCGTTGTTGGGTCGGATGAATTGGAGCATGGCTACACCTTC. Translation gives CSVVGSDELEHGYTF. Full variable domain (missing parts from reference TRBV29-1 and TRBJ1-2): SAVISQKPSRDICQRGTSLTIQCQVDSQVTMMFWYRQQPGQSLTLIATANQGSEATYESGFVIDKFPISRPNLTFSTLTVSNMSPEDSSIYLCSVVGSDELEHGYTFGSGTRLTVV.